Listed below are T cell receptor beta chains from one sample, sequenced in a study of tumor-infiltrating lymphocytes in primary liver carcinoma. TCRdb re-called the multiplex PCR reads through MiXCR, storing one row per CDR3 protein. The data show roughly 100,000 distinct CDR3 sequences, 55% to 75% seen once. Sequences were obtained from liver tumor tissue from sampling region 5. The receptors derive from a woman aged 55-75 years with primary liver carcinoma and hepatitis B virus infection. The CDR3 runs from the conserved cysteine through the conserved F or W. A D gene is named only where the DNA matches it firmly. The size entry is marked missing in some rows and otherwise reads once, few, many or a size class.

clone size	D gene	V gene	J gene	CDR3 DNA	CDR3 protein
NA	NA	TRBV7-9	TRBJ2-2	TGTGCCAGCAGCTCACGAGACACCGGGGAGCTGTTTTTT	CASSSRDTGELFF
NA	NA	TRBV4-1	TRBJ1-1	TGCGCCAGCAGCGCAGGAAACACTGAAGCTATCTTT	CASSAGNTEAIF
many	NA	TRBV6-5	TRBJ1-1	TGTGCCAGCAGTTGGCGGAGGGACACTGAAGCTTTCTTT	CASSWRRDTEAFF
many	NA	TRBV29-1	TRBJ1-1	TGCAGCGTTGCCCCCAGGGGGAACACTGAAGCTTTCTTT	CSVAPRGNTEAFF
NA	TRBD2	TRBV5-1	TRBJ2-7	TGCGCCAGCAGGTCAGGGACTAGCGTCGGTCACGAGCAATACTTC	CASRSGTSVGHEQYF
NA	NA	TRBV28	TRBJ2-7	TGTGCCAGCAGGTGGGGGGGGCGGGATTCCTACGAGCAGTACTTC	CASRWGGRDSYEQYF
few	TRBD2	TRBV11-3	TRBJ2-1	TGTGCCAACAGTCCTCGACTAGCGGGAAATGAGCAGTTCTTC	CANSPRLAGNEQFF
NA	NA	TRBV10-3	TRBJ1-2	TGTGCCATCAGTGGGGCTCGCGATGGCTACACCTTC	CAISGARDGYTF
once	NA	TRBV11-2	TRBJ2-1	TGTGCCAGCAGCTTAAAAGTGGAAATGCCCTACAATGAGCAGTTCTTC	CASSLKVEMPYNEQFF
NA	NA	TRBV11-2	TRBJ2-2	TGTGCCACCAGCTTAGATAGGACTGGGGAGCTGTTATTC	CATSLDRTGELLF
many	NA	TRBV6-1	TRBJ2-1	TGTGCCAGTGCTACGGGCGTAAACAATGAGCAGTTCTTC	CASATGVNNEQFF
many	NA	TRBV6-6	TRBJ2-3	TGTGCCAGCAGTTACCGGGGGGGGACAGGCAGCACAGATACGCAGTATTTT	CASSYRGGTGSTDTQYF
NA	TRBD1	TRBV7-3	TRBJ1-2	TGTGCCAGCAGCCCCGGACAGGTACGTGGCTACACCTTC	CASSPGQVRGYTF
NA	NA	TRBV7-3	TRBJ2-2	TGTGCCAGCAGCCGAGCGGGTACGAACACCGGGGAGCTGTTTTTT	CASSRAGTNTGELFF
NA	TRBD1	TRBV12-3/TRBV12-4	TRBJ1-6	TGTGCCAGCCGGACAGGGTCTAATTCACTCCTCCACTTC	CASRTGSNSLLHF
many	TRBD2	TRBV7-8	TRBJ2-7	TGTGCCAGCAGTTCCGGGACTAGGAGGTACGAGCAGTACTTC	CASSSGTRRYEQYF
few	NA	TRBV20-1	TRBJ2-5	TGCAGTGCTAGATCCTTAGGGGGGTACCAAGAGACCCAGTACTTC	CSARSLGGYQETQYF
large	TRBD1	TRBV29-1	TRBJ2-5	TGCAGCGTTGAAGGGGCTACAGGGGAACAAGAGACCCAGTACTTC	CSVEGATGEQETQYF
NA	TRBD2	TRBV7-9	TRBJ2-2	TGTACCAGCAGCACCAACACGGGACTAGCGGTCGACGCCGGGGAGCTGTTTTTT	CTSSTNTGLAVDAGELFF
once	TRBD1	TRBV11-3	TRBJ2-2	TGTGCCAGCAGCTTAGATTCCATCGGGACAGGGGCCTCGAACAACGGGGAACTGTTTTTT	CASSLDSIGTGASNNGELFF